Following are 6 T cell receptor beta chains from one sample sequenced in a study of blood T cells in healthy people across ages. Then a second PCR, running roughly 7 to 11 cycles, was carried out with a sample-barcoded 5' primer and a J-beta primer mix. TCRdb re-called the 5' RACE reads through MiXCR, storing one row per CDR3 protein. This table has 780,000 or so distinct CDR3 sequences, 53% appearing once. Sample: blood. These receptors all stem from an elderly man in good health.

The rearrangement links TRBV18 to TRBJ1-2; unclear D gene. Germline CDR1 is KGHSH and CDR2 is LQKENI. Trimming took 1 base from V and 0 from J, leaving 9 bases between them. The CDR3 spans 15 residues. The CDR3 region is CASSPLPDTNYGYTF. DNA of the CDR3: TGTGCCAGCTCACCACTTCCAGACACTAACTATGGCTACACCTTC.

The chain is built from TRBV6-5 and TRBJ2-1; D gene ambiguous. This CDR3 contains 16 residues. V was shortened by 0 bases and J by 4 bases, with 13 bases between the two germline ends. Germline V CDR1 and CDR2: MNHEY, SVGAGI. The CDR3 region has the DNA TGTGCCAGCAGTTACTCGACCGCGCGTGGGTACAATGAGCAGTTCTTC. The encoded protein is CASSYSTARGYNEQFF.

V and J are TRBV18 and TRBJ2-3, with a possible D match to TRBD2 (6 bases). CDR1 and CDR2 (germline): KGHSH, LQKENI. The CDR3 runs to 15 residues. Trimming removed 4 bases at V and 4 bases at J, with 15 bases between. In nucleotides, the CDR3 is TGTGCCAGCTCACTACTAGCTCTCGGAGCAGATACGCAGTATTTT. It translates to CASSLLALGADTQYF.

This clonotype has a single count. DNA of the CDR3: TGTGCCAGCAGTTACTCGACGGTTCCCGGGGAGCTGTTTTTT. Translation: CASSYSTVPGELFF. The chain recombines TRBV6-5 with TRBJ2-2; D remains ambiguous. Trimming took off 0 bases at V and 6 bases at J, with 8 bases between the two ends. Per germline, CDR1 MNHEY and CDR2 SVGAGI. The CDR3 is made up of 14 amino acids.

V and J are TRBV27 and TRBJ1-1; 7 bases align to TRBD1. V shed 0 bases and J 0 bases; nucleotides not matched to a gene: 4. The CDR3 extends over 16 amino acids. Germline assignment: CDR1 MNHEY and CDR2 SMNVEV (reference sequence). The CDR3 region is CASSLSPTGVNTEAFF. The DNA for the CDR3 is TGTGCCAGCAGTTTATCGCCTACAGGGGTGAACACTGAAGCTTTCTTT.

This clonotype was counted between two and nine times. The chain joins TRBV6-2 or TRBV6-3 to TRBJ2-7; 10 nucleotides align to TRBD2. In germline, CDR1 is MNHEY, CDR2 SVGEGT. V dropped 5 bases and J dropped 3; count of bases not matched to a gene: 7. CDR3 length: 15 amino acids. CDR3 amino acids: CASSDGLADFYEQYF. In DNA, the CDR3 is TGTGCCAGCAGTGACGGACTAGCGGACTTCTACGAGCAGTACTTC.